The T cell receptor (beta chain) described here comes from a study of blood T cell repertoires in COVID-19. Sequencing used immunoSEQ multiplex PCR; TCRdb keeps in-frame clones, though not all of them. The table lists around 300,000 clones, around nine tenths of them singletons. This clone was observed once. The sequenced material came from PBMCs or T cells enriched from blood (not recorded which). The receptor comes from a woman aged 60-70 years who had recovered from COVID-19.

The DNA of the CDR3 is TGTGCCAGCAGCCAACAGAATCCAGGGCTCTATGGCTACACCTTC. Translation gives CASSQQNPGLYGYTF. The chain employs TRBV7-8 and TRBJ1-2; TRBD1 might be the D (5 bases). Germline V gives CDR1 SGHVS, CDR2 FQNEAQ. Trimming took off 5 bases at V and 4 bases at J, with 17 bases between the two ends. The CDR3 contains 15 residues.